This TCR beta chain was observed in a study of metastatic and nonmetastatic thyroid tumors. The germline V gene has CDR1 KGHSH and CDR2 LQKENI. Trimming pared 6 bases from V and 0 bases from J, leaving 6 bases between. This CDR3 spans 13 amino acids. TCRdb re-clonotyped the PCR reads through MiXCR. The data hold approximately 17,000 clones, with around 29% observed a single time. No patient had received any treatment before thyroid surgery. A single count supports this clone. The source material was adjacent normal tissue. This sequence originates from a female donor with papillary thyroid cancer or a benign thyroid nodule (not recorded which). Some clones in this sample may be carry-over from other donors' samples. The chain is built from TRBV18 and TRBJ1-5; D is uncertain. This chain's CDR3 is CASSEHSNQPQHF. CDR3 DNA sequence: TGTGCCAGCTCTGAACATAGCAATCAGCCCCAGCATTTT.